These 14 T cell receptor beta chains originate from one sample sequenced in a study of OX40 agonist ivuxolimab in advanced cancers. Some clones are missing from TCRdb's copy, which holds only in-frame ones; the method was immunoSEQ multiplex PCR. The data contain about 95,000 clones, approximately 85% of them seen just once; the ten biggest clones take up around 4%. Sequencing used CD4+ or CD8+ T cells sorted from blood, obtained in a trial of the OX40 agonist ivuxolimab. The receptors here all came from an adult with an advanced solid tumor such as melanoma, head and neck, liver or kidney cancer.

This chain connects TRBV28 to TRBJ2-1; D gene ambiguous. V lost 3 bases to trimming and J lost 1 base, with 7 bases between them. Germline V CDR1 and CDR2: MDHEN, SYDVKM. CDR3 length equals 14 residues. The CDR3 protein is CASSFEVSYNEQFF. The CDR3 nucleotides read TGTGCCAGCAGTTTTGAGGTTTCCTACAATGAGCAGTTCTTC.

This clone was found a few times. V is TRBV19 and J is TRBJ1-5, with D perhaps TRBD1 (6 bases). Germline V CDR1 and CDR2: LNHDA, SQIVND (reference sequence). The CDR3 is 13 amino acids. V lost 5 bases, J lost 4 bases, and 9 bases lay in between. CDR3 nucleotides: TGTGCCAGTAGTGACAGGCCGAATCAGCCCCAGCATTTT. Residues: CASSDRPNQPQHF.

The rearrangement links TRBV13 to TRBJ2-7; D remains ambiguous. The CDR3 has 14 amino acids. The germline V gene has CDR1 PRHDT and CDR2 FYEKMQ (reference sequence). V dropped 5 bases and J dropped 2 bases, with 13 bases sitting between them. DNA for the CDR3: TGTGCCAGCAGCGTCCTAGGACGGACCTACGAGCAGTACTTC. Translated, it gives CASSVLGRTYEQYF.

The chain uses TRBV6-1 and TRBJ2-1; D could derive from TRBD1 or TRBD2 (6 bases each). The CDR3 has 15 residues. Germline V gives CDR1 MNHNS, CDR2 SASEGT. V was shortened by 6 bases and J by 0 bases, with 12 bases between the two germline ends. CDR3 region: CASREQGGSYNEQFF. CDR3 DNA sequence: TGTGCCAGCAGAGAACAGGGAGGCTCCTACAATGAGCAGTTCTTC.

The chain couples TRBV2 to TRBJ1-6; the match to TRBD1 covers 7 bases. The CDR3 spans 16 residues. In germline, CDR1 is SNHLY, CDR2 FYNNEI. V was pared by 1 base and J by 7 bases, with 7 bases of the junction left unmatched. The CDR3 protein is CASSEGAGQINSPLHF. CDR3 DNA: TGTGCCAGCAGTGAAGGGGCGGGACAGATCAATTCACCCCTCCACTTT. The full variable domain, rest sourced from reference TRBV2 and TRBJ1-6, is EPEVTQTPSHQVTQMGQEVILRCVPISNHLYFYWYRQILGQKVEFLVSFYNNEISEKSEIFDDQFSVERPDGSNFTLKIRSTKLEDSAMYFCASSEGAGQINSPLHFGNGTRLTVT.

This clone was counted between two and nine times. The CDR3 DNA reads as TGTGCCAGCAGTTTACCGACGGACGGTACCGGGGAGCTGTTTTTT. Translated: CASSLPTDGTGELFF. This chain links TRBV27 with TRBJ2-2, with D unclear. This CDR3 has 15 residues. V dropped 2 bases and J dropped 5 bases, with 12 bases sitting between them. The germline gives CDR1 MNHEY, CDR2 SMNVEV (reference sequence).

This clone has only one observation. This chain links TRBV6-6 with TRBJ1-4; D perhaps matches TRBD1 (6 bases). Trimming took 8 bases from V and 4 from J, leaving 14 bases between them. Germline-derived CDR1 and CDR2 are MNHNY and SVGAGI (reference sequence). The CDR3 covers 14 residues. The CDR3 DNA reads as TGTGCCAGCGTCTGGGGGCTAAATAATGAAAAACTGTTTTTT. Translated: CASVWGLNNEKLFF.

The V gene is TRBV7-2, the J gene TRBJ2-6, with D possibly matching TRBD1 (7 bases). The CDR3 is 16 amino acids. Deletions cut 5 bases from V and 2 bases from J, with 13 bases between. CDR1 SGHTA and CDR2 FQGNSA come from the germline V gene. Here the CDR3 DNA reads TGTGCCAGCAGCCTTCAGGGGGGCGCTGGGGCCAACGTCCTGACTTTC. Translation gives CASSLQGGAGANVLTF.

This chain uses TRBV28 with TRBJ2-4; 7 positions agree with TRBD2. This CDR3 region has 13 residues. Trimming cost V 7 bases and J 5 bases; bases outside gene matches: 5. In germline, CDR1 is MDHEN, CDR2 SYDVKM. In nucleotides, the CDR3 is TGTGCCAGCATTGGGACTATTGAAAACATTCAGTACTTC. Residues: CASIGTIENIQYF. The full variable domain, with the rest looked up from reference TRBV28 and TRBJ2-4, is DVKVTQSSRYLVKRTGEKVFLECVQDMDHENMFWYRQDPGLGLRLIYFSYDVKMKEKGDIPEGYSVSREKKERFSLILESASTNQTSMYLCASIGTIENIQYFGAGTRLSVL.

The genes are TRBV5-8 and TRBJ1-4; D uncertain. Germline CDR1 is SGHTS and CDR2 is YDEGEE. Trimming removed 0 bases at V and 6 bases at J, with 12 bases between. This CDR3 spans 15 amino acids. This CDR3 reads CASSLVGGEDEKLFF. The CDR3 DNA reads as TGTGCCAGCAGCTTGGTCGGTGGAGAGGATGAAAAACTGTTTTTT.

The chain is built from TRBV6-5 and TRBJ2-5; D possibly corresponds to TRBD2 (6 bases). The CDR3 runs to 14 residues. Germline V gene sequence: CDR1 MNHEY, CDR2 SVGAGI. Between the trimmed V and J ends, which lost 3 bases and 0 bases, there was a span of 8 bases. In DNA form, the CDR3 reads TGTGCCAGCAGTTATGGGGGGAACCAAGAGACCCAGTACTTC. The encoded protein is CASSYGGNQETQYF.

V gene TRBV7-2 combines with J gene TRBJ2-1; a weak D match, TRBD2 (5 bases). The germline V gene has CDR1 SGHTA and CDR2 FQGNSA. The CDR3 runs 15 residues. Trimming stripped 1 base from V and 2 bases from J, with 9 bases between. For the CDR3, the DNA is TGTGCCAGCAGCTTAGACCCGGGAACCTACAATGAGCAGTTCTTC. It specifies CASSLDPGTYNEQFF.

The chain combines TRBV7-8 with TRBJ2-3; D is unclear. Germline CDR1 and CDR2: SGHVS and FQNEAQ. The ends were cut back, 1 base at V and 5 bases at J, with 7 bases in the middle. The CDR3 is made up of 13 amino acids. The CDR3 region is CASSLELGDTQYF. In nucleotides, the CDR3 is TGTGCCAGCAGCTTAGAGCTGGGAGATACGCAGTATTTT.

The genes are TRBV28 and TRBJ1-5; D is uncertain. The CDR3 has 12 residues. Germline V gives CDR1 MDHEN, CDR2 SYDVKM. The V gene lost 8 bases and the J gene lost 5 bases, with 10 bases spanning the gap. CDR3 sequence: CASLTGDQPQHF. Here the CDR3 DNA reads TGTGCCAGCCTGACTGGGGATCAGCCCCAGCATTTT. Supplemented by reference TRBV28 and TRBJ1-5, the full variable domain reads DVKVTQSSRYLVKRTGEKVFLECVQDMDHENMFWYRQDPGLGLRLIYFSYDVKMKEKGDIPEGYSVSREKKERFSLILESASTNQTSMYLCASLTGDQPQHFGDGTRLSIL.